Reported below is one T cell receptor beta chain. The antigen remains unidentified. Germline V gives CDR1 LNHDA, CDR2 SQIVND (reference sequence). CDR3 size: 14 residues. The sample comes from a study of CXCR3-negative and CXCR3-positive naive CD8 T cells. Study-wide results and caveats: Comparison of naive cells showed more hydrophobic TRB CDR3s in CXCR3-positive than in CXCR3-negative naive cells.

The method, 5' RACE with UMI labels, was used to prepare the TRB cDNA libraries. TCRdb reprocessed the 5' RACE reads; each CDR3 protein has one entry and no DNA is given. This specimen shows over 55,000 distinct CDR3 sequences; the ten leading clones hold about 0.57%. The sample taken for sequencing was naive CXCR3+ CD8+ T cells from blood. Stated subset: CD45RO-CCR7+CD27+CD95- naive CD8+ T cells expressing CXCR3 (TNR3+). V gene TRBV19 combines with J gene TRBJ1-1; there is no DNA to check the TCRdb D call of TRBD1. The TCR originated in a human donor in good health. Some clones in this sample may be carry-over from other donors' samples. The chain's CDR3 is CASSMQPGHTEAFF.